These 13 T cell receptor beta chains were all obtained from the same sample, sequenced in a study of cytomegalovirus exposure and HLA in healthy donors. The study ran its PCR with 60 Vbeta and 13 Jbeta primers. The protocol was immunoSEQ multiplex PCR, while the TCRdb copy is restricted to in-frame clones and leaves out a portion. The data show more than 70,000 clones, under 80% seen once. The sample consisted of PBMCs. The receptors were sampled from a boy aged 5-17 years in good health and CMV-seronegative.

About this clone: Other DNA variants within this sample encode the same CDR3. The rearrangement links TRBV29-1 to TRBJ1-2; a weak D match, TRBD1 (6 bases). Trimming took 6 bases from V and 6 from J, leaving 14 bases between them. CDR3 length: 12 residues. Germline V lookup: CDR1 SQVTM, CDR2 ANQGSEA. The CDR3 coding sequence is TGCAGCGTCGTCTGGCAGGGGAATGGCTACACCTTC. Protein: CSVVWQGNGYTF.

This clone was observed a single time. The V call is TRBV7-8, the J call TRBJ1-2; D unresolved. The V end was cut by 3 bases, the J end by 0 bases, with 8 bases between. The germline V gene encodes CDR1 SGHVS and CDR2 FQNEAQ. This CDR3 is 14 amino acids long. The CDR3 DNA follows: TGTGCCAGCAGCTTTGAGGGTGCTAACTATGGCTACACCTTC. Protein: CASSFEGANYGYTF.

In regard to this clone: This specimen includes other DNA sequences encoding the same CDR3. The V gene is TRBV2, the J gene TRBJ1-1; D is ambiguous. This CDR3 has 15 residues. CDR1 is SNHLY, CDR2 FYNNEI, per germline. Trimming took 4 bases from V and 0 from J, leaving 12 bases between them. CDR3 protein: CASSVNSNMNTEAFF. Here the CDR3 DNA reads TGTGCCAGCAGTGTTAACAGCAACATGAACACTGAAGCTTTCTTT.

The rearrangement links TRBV9 to TRBJ2-1; maybe TRBD2 (8 bases). The germline V gene encodes CDR1 SGDLS and CDR2 YYNGEE. Trimming pared 4 bases from V and 7 bases from J, leaving 18 bases between. This CDR3 is built from 15 residues. DNA of the CDR3: TGTGCCAGCAGCCCCCGGGTAGCGGGACAGAATGAGCAGTTCTTC. Its protein is CASSPRVAGQNEQFF.

A few counts support this clone. The J gene is TRBJ2-1, the V gene TRBV6-4; TRBD2 aligns across 9 bases. CDR1 and CDR2 (germline): MRHNA, SNTAGT. V was pared by 6 bases and J by 4 bases, with 7 bases of the junction left unmatched. There are 15 residues in the CDR3. The CDR3 reads CASSERGAEYNEQFF. The CDR3 DNA reads as TGTGCCAGCAGCGAGCGGGGGGCGGAGTACAATGAGCAGTTCTTC.

The chain has TRBV4-1 and TRBJ2-4; 10 nucleotides align to TRBD1. V shed 5 bases and J 3 bases; nucleotides not matched to a gene: 10. The germline V gene encodes CDR1 MGHRA and CDR2 YSYEKL. This CDR3 comprises 17 residues. CDR3 protein: CASSAPGTGVVKNIQYF. Here the CDR3 DNA reads TGCGCCAGCAGCGCGCCCGGGACAGGGGTCGTCAAAAACATTCAGTACTTC.

V and J are TRBV7-2 and TRBJ2-6; D not resolved. This CDR3 comprises 15 residues. Trimming took off 2 bases at V and 4 bases at J, with 9 bases between the two ends. The germline V gene has CDR1 SGHTA and CDR2 FQGNSA. The CDR3 loop is CASSLRFRGANVLTF. The CDR3 DNA is TGTGCCAGCAGCTTACGGTTCCGGGGGGCCAACGTCCTGACTTTC.

This sequence joins TRBV4-1 and TRBJ1-5, with D possibly being TRBD1 (6 bases). Germline lookup yields CDR1 MGHRA and CDR2 YSYEKL. This CDR3 contains 13 residues. V shed 4 bases and J shed 4 bases, with 8 bases lying between them. CDR3 region: CASSPDRNQPQHF. The CDR3 DNA reads as TGCGCCAGCAGCCCGGACAGAAATCAGCCCCAGCATTTT.

This chain connects TRBV4-3 to TRBJ2-5; 11 bases fit TRBD2. From germline, CDR1 is LGHNA and CDR2 YSLEER. The length of the CDR3 is 16 residues. The trim removed 4 bases at V and 0 bases at J, leaving 4 bases unmatched. The DNA of the CDR3 is TGCGCCAGCAGCCCCCCTAGCGGGGGGCACCAAGAGACCCAGTACTTC. Protein sequence: CASSPPSGGHQETQYF.

Written as DNA, the CDR3 is TGTGCCAGCAGCAGTCTACGGGGGGATCAGACTGAAGCTTTCTTT. This translates into CASSSLRGDQTEAFF. This rearrangement joins TRBV21-1 to TRBJ1-1. TRBV21-1 is described as a pseudogene. This CDR3 has 15 residues.

CDR3 sequence reads: CASSLSSYPQYF. The CDR3 DNA reads as TGTGCCAGCAGCTTATCGTCTTATCCGCAGTATTTT. This chain links TRBV5-8 with TRBJ2-3; D remains ambiguous. Germline loops: CDR1 SGHTS, CDR2 YDEGEE. This CDR3 spans 12 amino acids. The V and J ends lost 2 bases and 10 bases respectively, with 11 bases between them.

This clone was detected a few times. The chain employs TRBV27 and TRBJ1-1, with D unresolved. The CDR3 length is 14 residues. With 2 bases removed from V and 0 bases from J, the gap between germline ends came to 7 bases. Germline values: CDR1 MNHEY, CDR2 SMNVEV (reference sequence). As DNA, the CDR3 is TGTGCCAGCAGTTTACTAGGATTGAACACTGAAGCTTTCTTT. This encodes CASSLLGLNTEAFF.

The chain joins TRBV30 to TRBJ1-2; D is perhaps TRBD1 (6 bases). This CDR3 spans 14 amino acids. Germline assignment: CDR1 GTSNPN and CDR2 SVGIG (reference sequence). Trimming took off 5 bases at V and 4 bases at J, with 17 bases between the two ends. The CDR3 here is CAWQSRLGAYGYTF. The CDR3 DNA reads as TGTGCCTGGCAGTCCCGGTTGGGGGCCTATGGCTACACCTTC.